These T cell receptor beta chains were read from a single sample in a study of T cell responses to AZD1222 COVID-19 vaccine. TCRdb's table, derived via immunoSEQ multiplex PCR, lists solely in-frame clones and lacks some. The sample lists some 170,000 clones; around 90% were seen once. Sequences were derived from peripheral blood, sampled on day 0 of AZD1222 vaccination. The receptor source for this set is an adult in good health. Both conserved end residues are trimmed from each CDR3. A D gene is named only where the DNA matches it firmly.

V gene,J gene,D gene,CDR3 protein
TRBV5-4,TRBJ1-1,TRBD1,ASSLMRGAGGLTEAF
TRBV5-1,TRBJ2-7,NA,ASTPAGTAEQY
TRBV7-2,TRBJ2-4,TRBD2,ASSLVASGAKNIQY
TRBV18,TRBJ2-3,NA,ASREGGTSTDTQY
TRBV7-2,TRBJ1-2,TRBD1,ASSSGGTVYGYT
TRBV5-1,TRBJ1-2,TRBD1,ASSSTQGGSGYT
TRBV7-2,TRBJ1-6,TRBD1,ASSPRTGGDSPLH
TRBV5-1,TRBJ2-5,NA,ASSLEAGQETQY
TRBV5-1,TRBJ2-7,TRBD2,ASSYGTSEQY
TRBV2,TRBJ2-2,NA,ASSDMARWLF
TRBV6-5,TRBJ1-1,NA,ASSLQGTNTEAF
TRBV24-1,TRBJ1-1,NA,ATRRSMNTEAF
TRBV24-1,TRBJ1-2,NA,ATGGYT
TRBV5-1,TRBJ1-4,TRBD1,ASSPTGGGTNEKLF
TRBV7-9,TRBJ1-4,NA,ASSPRGGGEKLF
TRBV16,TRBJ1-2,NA,ASSQYDARYGYT
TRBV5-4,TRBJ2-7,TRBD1,ASRSIGGTGDYEQY
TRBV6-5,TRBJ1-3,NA,ASTSGSGNTIY
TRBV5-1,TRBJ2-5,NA,ASSLAFSEQETQY
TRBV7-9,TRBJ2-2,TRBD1,ASSLDGTAGGELF
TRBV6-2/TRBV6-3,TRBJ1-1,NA,ASSYSLGLEAF
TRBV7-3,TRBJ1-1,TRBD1,ASSLTGQGAEAF
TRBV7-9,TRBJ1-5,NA,ASSLGAQPQH
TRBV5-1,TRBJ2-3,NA,ASSLPTARGPSTDTQY
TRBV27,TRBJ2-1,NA,ASRNLNEQF
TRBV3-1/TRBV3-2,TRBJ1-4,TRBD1,ASSQRLVTGATNEKLF
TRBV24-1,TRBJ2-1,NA,ATSDLRDTSYNEQF
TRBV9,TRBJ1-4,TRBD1,ASSAGGGQAEKLF
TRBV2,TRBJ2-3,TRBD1,ASRRQGPDTQY
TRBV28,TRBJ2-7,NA,ASSFGLSYEQY
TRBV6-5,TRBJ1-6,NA,ASSYLEGNNSPLH
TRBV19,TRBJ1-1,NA,ASSITGPNTEAF
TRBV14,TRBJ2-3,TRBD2,ASSRLAVSTDTQY
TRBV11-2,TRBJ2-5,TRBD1,ASSLGAGTGGSETQY
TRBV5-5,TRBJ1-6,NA,ASSGLFTDNSPLH